One T cell receptor beta chain is described in this entry. Repertoires were generated with immunoSEQ multiplex PCR, while TCRdb's copy carries only in-frame clones and drops some. The sample includes approximately 74,000 clones, about 85% of them seen just once. This sample was included in a study of OX40 agonist ivuxolimab in advanced cancers. Study as a whole: People who had prior anti-PD-1, anti-PD-L1 or anti-CTLA-4 therapy could take part, and around 40% had some.

From germline, CDR1 is SGDLS and CDR2 YYNGEE. J was trimmed by 4 bases and V by 4 bases; bases with no gene match: 6. There are 15 residues in the CDR3. The investigators sampled blood at baseline, at cycle 4 day 1, and at cycle 7 day 1. This clonotype was sampled from an adult with an advanced solid tumor such as melanoma, head and neck, liver or kidney cancer. This specimen consisted of CD4+ or CD8+ T cells sorted from blood, obtained in a trial of the OX40 agonist ivuxolimab. The V call is TRBV9, the J call TRBJ2-2; 8 bases are shared with TRBD2. The CDR3 reads CASSIGLAGTGELFF. The CDR3 nucleotides are TGTGCCAGCAGCATAGGACTAGCAGGCACCGGGGAGCTGTTTTTT.